This T cell receptor (beta chain) derives from a study of blood T cell repertoires in COVID-19 (dated by TCRdb to about 2020). Context from the whole study: Collaborator samples came from the United States, Italy and Spain and covered acute and convalescent phases of COVID-19. Subjects who had been exposed to COVID-19, were actively infected with it, or had recovered from it provided the deeply sampled blood TCRbeta repertoires that made up the dataset. The samples were drawn from the first 160 participants of the ongoing ImmuneRACE study and from some 1,300 subjects provided by 6 global collaborators. The material from the prospective study consisted of cDNA or gDNA derived from T cells, B-cell-depleted T cells, or PBMCs. Sample metadata almost always included a de-identified subject ID, COVID-19 status, age in years and sex. HLA class I and class II types, where available, came from metadata supplied by the sample provider rather than from assay-based typing. A freely available public database, intended as a resource for researchers studying the immune response to SARS-CoV-2, is where the repertoires were released. Beyond this particular receptor, the publication reports: The amount of clinical and demographic metadata varied by source and participant and was provided uncurated.

Reading from cysteine to phenylalanine, the CDR3 counts 14 amino acids. Only the CDR3 part of the read is kept: 42 bases, read in frame from the first base. Whole blood was collected in K2EDTA tubes by collaborating institutions according to the institutions' own protocols. Collaborator samples were shipped for TCRbeta analysis as frozen whole blood, isolated PBMCs, or DNA extracted from either sample type. Remarks on this clone: No antigen is known for it. Base qualities were left out, and no much larger clone turns up one base away.

The immunoSEQ Assay, a bias-controlled multiplex PCR, was used to amplify TCRbeta CDR3 regions from genomic DNA. The study's processing was this. The number of nucleated cells in each sample was estimated by amplification of reference gene primers within the assay. Sequence reads were collapsed and filtered to measure the absolute abundance of every unique TCRbeta CDR3 rearrangement. For each sample, productive Simpson clonality was calculated as the square root of Simpson's diversity index over productive rearrangements. In TCRdb, the immuneACCESS table is reduced to in-frame sequences with V and J assigned. These tables do not hold every clone; where another copy was compared, an unresolved V gene accounts for under half, and the others remain unexplained. That table furnishes V, J and clone size, whereas the DNA furnished D and trimming. The sample table shows roughly 200,000 clones, and just under 85% are seen once. The top ten clones comprise 5.1% of the sample.

This sequence uses TRBV1 and TRBJ2-3; TRBD2, the D gene given by the table, was not confirmed from the DNA. TRBV1 is listed as a pseudogene. The sample consisted of peripheral blood. This receptor was obtained from a woman aged 70-85 years with active or convalescent COVID-19. The DNA sequence is TGCACCAGCAGCCAAGATTGGGACTATGATACGCAGTATTTT. Its product reads: CTSSQDWDYDTQYF.